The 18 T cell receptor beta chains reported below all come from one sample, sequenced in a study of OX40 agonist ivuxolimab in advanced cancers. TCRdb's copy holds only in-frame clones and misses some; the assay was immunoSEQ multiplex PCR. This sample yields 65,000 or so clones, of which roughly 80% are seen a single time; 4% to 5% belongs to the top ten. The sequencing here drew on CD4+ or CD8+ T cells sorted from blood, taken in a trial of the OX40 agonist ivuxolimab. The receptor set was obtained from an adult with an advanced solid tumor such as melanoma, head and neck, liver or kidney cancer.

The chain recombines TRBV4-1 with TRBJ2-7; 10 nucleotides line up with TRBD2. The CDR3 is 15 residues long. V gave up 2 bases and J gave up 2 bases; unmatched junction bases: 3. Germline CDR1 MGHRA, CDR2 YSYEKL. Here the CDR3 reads CASSQSLAGTYEQYF. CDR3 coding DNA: TGCGCCAGCAGCCAATCACTAGCGGGGACCTACGAGCAGTACTTC.

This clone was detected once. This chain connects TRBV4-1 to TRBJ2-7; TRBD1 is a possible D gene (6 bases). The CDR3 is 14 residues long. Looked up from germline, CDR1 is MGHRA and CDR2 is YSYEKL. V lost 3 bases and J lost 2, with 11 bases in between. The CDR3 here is CASSQRDKAYEQYF. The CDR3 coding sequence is TGCGCCAGCAGCCAGAGGGACAAGGCCTACGAGCAGTACTTC.

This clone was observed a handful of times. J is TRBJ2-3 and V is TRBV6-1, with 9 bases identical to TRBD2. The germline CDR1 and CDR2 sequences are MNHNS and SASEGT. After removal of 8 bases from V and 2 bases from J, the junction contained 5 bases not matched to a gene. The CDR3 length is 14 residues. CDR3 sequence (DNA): TGTGCCAGCTGCCCGGGACTAGCCACAGATACGCAGTATTTT. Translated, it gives CASCPGLATDTQYF.

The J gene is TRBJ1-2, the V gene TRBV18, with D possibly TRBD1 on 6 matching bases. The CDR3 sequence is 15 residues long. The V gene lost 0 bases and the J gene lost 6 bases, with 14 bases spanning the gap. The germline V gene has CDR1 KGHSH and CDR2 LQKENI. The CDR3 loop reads CASSPPEGGLDGYTF. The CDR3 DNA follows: TGTGCCAGCTCACCACCAGAGGGGGGATTAGATGGCTACACCTTC.

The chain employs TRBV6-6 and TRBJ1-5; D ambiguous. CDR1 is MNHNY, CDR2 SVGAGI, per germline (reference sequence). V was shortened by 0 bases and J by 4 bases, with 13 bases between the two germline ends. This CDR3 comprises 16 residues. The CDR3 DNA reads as TGTGCCAGCAGTTACTCTACTCGAGGAAAGAATCAGCCCCAGCATTTT. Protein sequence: CASSYSTRGKNQPQHF.

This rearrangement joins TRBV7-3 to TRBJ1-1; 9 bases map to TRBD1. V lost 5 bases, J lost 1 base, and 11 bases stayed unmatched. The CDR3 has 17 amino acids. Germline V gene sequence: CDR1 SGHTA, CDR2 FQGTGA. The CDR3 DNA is TGTGCCAGCAGCCCCAGAGGGGGACAGGGACCGAACACTGAAGCTTTCTTT. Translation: CASSPRGGQGPNTEAFF.

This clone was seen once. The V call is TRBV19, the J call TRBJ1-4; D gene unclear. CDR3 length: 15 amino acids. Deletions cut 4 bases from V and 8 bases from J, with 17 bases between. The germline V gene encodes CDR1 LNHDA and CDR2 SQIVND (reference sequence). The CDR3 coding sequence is TGTGCCAGTAGTAAAGGGAATACAGTTCGGGAAAAACTGTTTTTT. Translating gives CASSKGNTVREKLFF.

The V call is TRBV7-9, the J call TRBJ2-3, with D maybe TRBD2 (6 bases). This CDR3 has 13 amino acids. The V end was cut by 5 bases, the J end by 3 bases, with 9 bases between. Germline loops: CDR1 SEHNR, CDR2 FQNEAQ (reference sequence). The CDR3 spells CASSHGGTDTQYF. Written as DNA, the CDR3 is TGTGCCAGCAGCCACGGGGGAACAGATACGCAGTATTTT.

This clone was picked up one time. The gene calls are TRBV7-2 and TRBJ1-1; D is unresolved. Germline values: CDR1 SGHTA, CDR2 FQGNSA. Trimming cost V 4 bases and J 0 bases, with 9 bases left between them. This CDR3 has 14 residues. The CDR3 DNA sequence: TGTGCCAGCAGCTCTCCCTTGATGAACACTGAAGCTTTCTTT. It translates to CASSSPLMNTEAFF.

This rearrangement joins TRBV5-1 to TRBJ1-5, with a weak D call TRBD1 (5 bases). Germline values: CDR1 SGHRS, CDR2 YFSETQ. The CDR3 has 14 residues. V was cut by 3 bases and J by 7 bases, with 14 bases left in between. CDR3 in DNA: TGCGCCAGCAGCTGGGGGGGAGGACACCAGCCCCAGCATTTT. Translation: CASSWGGGHQPQHF. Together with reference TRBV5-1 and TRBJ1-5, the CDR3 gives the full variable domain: KAGVTQTPRYLIKTRGQQVTLSCSPISGHRSVSWYQQTPGQGLQFLFEYFSETQRNKGNFPGRFSGRQFSNSRSEMNVSTLELGDSALYLCASSWGGGHQPQHFGDGTRLSIL.

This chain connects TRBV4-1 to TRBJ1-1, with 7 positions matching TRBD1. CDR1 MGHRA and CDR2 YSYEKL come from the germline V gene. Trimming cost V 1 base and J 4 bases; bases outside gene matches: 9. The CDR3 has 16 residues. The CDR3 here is CASSQVTRQGPTEAFF. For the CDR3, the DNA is TGCGCCAGCAGCCAAGTGACGAGACAGGGCCCCACTGAAGCTTTCTTT.

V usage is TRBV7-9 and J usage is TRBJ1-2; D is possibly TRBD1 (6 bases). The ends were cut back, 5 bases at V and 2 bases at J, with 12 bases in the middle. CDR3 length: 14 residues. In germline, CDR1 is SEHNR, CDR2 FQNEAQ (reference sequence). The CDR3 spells CASSPIGQNYGYTF. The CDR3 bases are TGTGCCAGCAGCCCTATTGGACAGAACTATGGCTACACCTTC. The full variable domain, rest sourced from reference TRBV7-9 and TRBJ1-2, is DTGVSQNPRHKITKRGQNVTFRCDPISEHNRLYWYRQTLGQGPEFLTYFQNEAQLEKSRLLSDRFSAERPKGSFSTLEIQRTEQGDSAMYLCASSPIGQNYGYTFGSGTRLTVV.

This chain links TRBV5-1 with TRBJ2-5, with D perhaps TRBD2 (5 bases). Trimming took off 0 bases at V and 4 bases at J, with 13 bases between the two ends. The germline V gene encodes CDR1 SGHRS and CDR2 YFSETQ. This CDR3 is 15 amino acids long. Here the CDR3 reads CASSLGAGRGETQYF. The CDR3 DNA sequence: TGCGCCAGCAGCTTGGGCGCGGGCCGGGGAGAGACCCAGTACTTC.

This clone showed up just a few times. The CDR3 DNA is TGTGCCAGCAGCCATAGCGGGGGGGCCTACGAGCAGTACTTC. Its protein product is CASSHSGGAYEQYF. The V gene is TRBV7-9, the J gene TRBJ2-7; 11 positions agree with TRBD2. Germline V gene lookup returns CDR1 SEHNR and CDR2 FQNEAQ (reference sequence). The ends lost 5 bases at V and 2 bases at J; junction bases unmatched: 2. CDR3 length: 14 residues.

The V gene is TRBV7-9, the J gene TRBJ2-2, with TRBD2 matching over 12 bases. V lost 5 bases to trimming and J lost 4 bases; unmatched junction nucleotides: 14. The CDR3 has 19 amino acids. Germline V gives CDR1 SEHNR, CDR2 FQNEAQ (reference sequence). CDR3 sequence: CASSLLRLAGGPGTGELFF. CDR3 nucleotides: TGTGCCAGCAGCCTGTTGAGGCTAGCGGGGGGGCCCGGCACCGGGGAGCTGTTTTTT.

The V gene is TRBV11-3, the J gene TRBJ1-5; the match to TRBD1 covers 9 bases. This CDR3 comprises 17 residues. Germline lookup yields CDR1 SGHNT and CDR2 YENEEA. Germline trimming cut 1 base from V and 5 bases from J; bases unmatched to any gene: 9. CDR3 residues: CASSLVGTGKKYQPQHF. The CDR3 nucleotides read TGTGCCAGCAGCTTAGTGGGGACAGGGAAGAAGTATCAGCCCCAGCATTTT.

DNA of the CDR3: TGCGCCAGCAGCCACCGGGGCAGGGTAATTGAAAAACTGTTTTTT. It codes for CASSHRGRVIEKLFF. The rearrangement links TRBV4-3 to TRBJ1-4; the D gene is possibly TRBD1 (5 bases). The CDR3 contains 15 residues. CDR1 is LGHNA and CDR2 is YSLEER in the germline V gene. V was pared by 3 bases and J by 7 bases, with 15 bases between.

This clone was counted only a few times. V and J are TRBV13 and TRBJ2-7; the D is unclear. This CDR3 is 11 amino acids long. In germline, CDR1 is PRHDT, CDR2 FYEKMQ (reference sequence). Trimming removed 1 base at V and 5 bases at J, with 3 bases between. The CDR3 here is CASSLADEQYF. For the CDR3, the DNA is TGTGCCAGCAGCTTAGCTGACGAGCAGTACTTC.